The T cell receptor (beta chain) under discussion was sequenced for a study of blood T cell repertoires in COVID-19. Study in general: Whether acute or convalescent, the COVID-19 samples came from the United States, Italy and Spain. T cells, B-cell-depleted T cells, or PBMCs supplied cDNA or gDNA.

Using immunoSEQ multiplex PCR, the repertoire was profiled, and TCRdb retains in-frame clones only, with some absent. The sample has 250,000 to 400,000 clones; approximately 90% are singletons. Germline CDR1 and CDR2: MDHEN and SYDVKM. Trimming removed 1 base from V and 6 bases from J, with 14 bases in between. This CDR3 is built from 15 residues. Seattle's cohort entered during active infection and was followed longitudinally. The gene calls are TRBV28 and TRBJ2-3; D unresolved. Material: peripheral blood. This receptor was obtained from a woman aged 25 to 39 with COVID-19, enrolled during active disease. Written as DNA, the CDR3 is TGTGCCAGCAGTTTATCGCCCTCCTACGCCGATACGCAGTATTTT. Translated: CASSLSPSYADTQYF. The full variable domain, rest sourced from reference TRBV28 and TRBJ2-3, is DVKVTQSSRYLVKRTGEKVFLECVQDMDHENMFWYRQDPGLGLRLIYFSYDVKMKEKGDIPEGYSVSREKKERFSLILESASTNQTSMYLCASSLSPSYADTQYFGPGTRLTVL.